The clone carrying this T cell receptor beta chain was observed a few times. Its antigen is undetermined. The unexposed donors gave CD4+ T cells in 2011-2018, prior to COVID-19. CD4+ T cells were isolated from the cells after 10 days of culture. Unexposed-donor CD4+ T cells were probed with SARS-CoV-2 S/N and four cold-coronavirus spikes, cells permitting. These data are taken from a study of CD4 T cells in relation to SARS-CoV-2 and coronaviruses. For the study at large: PBMCs were cultured with antigen for roughly 10 days before TCR beta sequencing.

This CDR3 has 14 residues. The germline V gene has CDR1 SGHTA and CDR2 FQGNSA. Between the trimmed V and J ends, which lost 10 bases and 0 bases, there was a span of 12 bases. Profiling relied on immunoSEQ multiplex PCR, and the TCRdb table lists in-frame clones only, not all of them. This table has roughly 19,000 clones, approximately 76% appearing once. Overall study findings and caveats: Each donor contributed either pre-pandemic or post-infection samples, not both. Compared with monoreactive clones, crossreactive clones showed significantly weaker SARS-CoV-2 expansion.

The specimen sequenced was CD4+ T cells from PBMCs, cultured in vitro. This TCR derives from a human donor in good health. The rearrangement uses TRBV7-2 and TRBJ2-2; D tentatively fits TRBD1 or TRBD2 (5 bases each). For the CDR3, the DNA is TGTGCCACCGGGACCTTCGCGAACACCGGGGAGCTGTTTTTT. It yields the protein CATGTFANTGELFF.